Below are 16 T cell receptor beta chains sequenced from a single sample in a study of blood T cell repertoires in COVID-19. The data were produced by immunoSEQ multiplex PCR, yet TCRdb's version contains in-frame clones alone and is incomplete. Of approximately 250,000 clones listed, 85% to 95% are singletons. Material for sequencing was peripheral blood. These receptors were obtained from a man under 40 with COVID-19, enrolled during active disease.

The chain uses TRBV6-2 or TRBV6-3 and TRBJ2-7, with a tentative D call TRBD1 (6 bases). This CDR3 has 14 amino acids. Germline V gene data show CDR1 as MNHEY and CDR2 as SVGEGT. V shed 0 bases and J shed 3 bases, with 9 bases lying between them. CDR3 bases: TGTGCCAGCAGTTACTCAGGGGGTTTCTACGAGCAGTACTTC. Translated: CASSYSGGFYEQYF.

This clone was counted a few times. The V gene is TRBV27, the J gene TRBJ1-1; 7 positions agree with TRBD1. V dropped 2 bases and J dropped 10; count of bases not matched to a gene: 4. Per the germline V gene, CDR1 is MNHEY and CDR2 is SMNVEV (reference sequence). This CDR3 region has 12 residues. CDR3 sequence: CASSLAGGRAFF. CDR3 sequence (DNA): TGTGCCAGCAGTTTAGCAGGGGGGCGAGCTTTCTTT.

The gene calls are TRBV27 and TRBJ1-4; 8 bases align to TRBD1. The germline gives CDR1 MNHEY, CDR2 SMNVEV (reference sequence). With V trimmed by 6 bases and J by 8 bases, 8 bases remained unmatched. CDR3 length: 14 residues. The CDR3 here is CASRSGQELEKLFF. CDR3 DNA: TGTGCCAGCAGATCGGGACAGGAATTGGAAAAACTGTTTTTT. Based on the CDR3 plus reference TRBV27 and TRBJ1-4, the full variable domain is EAQVTQNPRYLITVTGKKLTVTCSQNMNHEYMSWYRQDPGLGLRQIYYSMNVEVTDKGDVPEGYKVSRKEKRNFPLILESPSPNQTSLYFCASRSGQELEKLFFGSGTQLSVL.

The genes are TRBV12-5 and TRBJ1-5; 10 positions agree with TRBD1. Per the germline V gene, CDR1 is LGHNT and CDR2 is FRNRAP. This CDR3 contains 17 residues. After removal of 5 bases from V and 4 bases from J, the junction contained 11 bases not matched to a gene. CDR3 amino acids: CASGPLYGTGENQPQHF. The CDR3 region has the DNA TGTGCTAGTGGTCCCCTTTACGGGACAGGGGAAAATCAGCCCCAGCATTTT. Filled out from reference TRBV12-5 and TRBJ1-5, the complete variable domain reads DARVTQTPRHKVTEMGQEVTMRCQPILGHNTVFWYRQTMMQGLELLAYFRNRAPLDDSGMPKDRFSAEMPDATLATLKIQPSEPRDSAVYFCASGPLYGTGENQPQHFGDGTRLSIL.

The rearrangement joins TRBV6-4 to TRBJ1-2; D remains unclear. This CDR3 is built from 14 residues. V lost 0 bases, J lost 2 bases, and 7 bases lay in between. In germline, CDR1 is MRHNA, CDR2 SNTAGT. The DNA of the CDR3 is TGTGCCAGCAGTGACTCACGGGGAAACTATGGCTACACCTTC. Amino acid sequence: CASSDSRGNYGYTF.

The chain employs TRBV6-5 and TRBJ2-7, with D possibly being TRBD1 (5 bases). This CDR3 region has 14 residues. Germline V CDR1 and CDR2: MNHEY, SVGAGI. The germline V and J ends were trimmed by 2 bases and 4 bases, with 12 bases remaining between them. Written as DNA, the CDR3 is TGTGCCAGCAGTTACACCCGAGACAGTTACGAGCAGTACTTC. Encoded protein: CASSYTRDSYEQYF.

The chain has TRBV30 and TRBJ2-3, with D possibly matching TRBD1 (8 bases). The germline CDR1 and CDR2 sequences are GTSNPN and SVGIG (reference sequence). V lost 7 bases to trimming and J lost 9 bases, with 23 bases between them. This CDR3 is 14 amino acids long. The chain's CDR3 is CAFTTGVGRGTQYF. In nucleotides, the CDR3 is TGTGCCTTCACGACAGGGGTGGGGCGGGGGACGCAGTATTTT.

The chain recombines TRBV18 with TRBJ2-1; no reliable D call. CDR1 is KGHSH, CDR2 LQKENI, per germline. CDR3 length: 14 residues. The V gene lost 2 bases and the J gene lost 7 bases, with 12 bases spanning the gap. The CDR3 loop is CASSPSQLYNEQFF. CDR3 in DNA: TGTGCCAGCTCACCATCGCAACTATATAATGAGCAGTTCTTC.

The V and J genes are TRBV4-2 and TRBJ2-1; the D gene is possibly TRBD2 (5 bases). CDR1 is LGHNA and CDR2 is YNFKEQ in the germline V gene. The germline V and J ends were trimmed by 1 base and 8 bases, with 6 bases remaining between them. This CDR3 region has 12 residues. The DNA of the CDR3 is TGTGCCAGCAGCCAAGGGACTTATGAGCAGTTCTTC. Protein: CASSQGTYEQFF.

This rearrangement joins TRBV6-1 to TRBJ1-5; 8 bases are shared with TRBD1. The trim removed 3 bases at V and 0 bases at J, leaving 7 bases unmatched. The length of the CDR3 is 17 residues. Per the germline V gene, CDR1 is MNHNS and CDR2 is SASEGT. CDR3 bases: TGTGCCAGCAGTGACATCGGGACAGGATATAGCAATCAGCCCCAGCATTTT. Protein sequence: CASSDIGTGYSNQPQHF.

The chain has TRBV7-3 and TRBJ2-1, with TRBD2 as a possible D gene (6 bases). Trimming removed 5 bases from V and 1 base from J, with 9 bases in between. The length of the CDR3 is 14 residues. Germline loops: CDR1 SGHTA, CDR2 FQGTGA. The CDR3 sequence is CASSPRGSYNEQFF. The DNA of the CDR3 is TGTGCCAGCAGCCCCCGGGGGTCCTACAATGAGCAGTTCTTC.

This clone was observed a few times. The rearrangement links TRBV7-2 to TRBJ1-5, with 9 bases that match TRBD1. CDR3 length: 15 residues. Germline CDR1 reads SGHTA; CDR2 reads FQGNSA. The ends lost 9 bases at V and 1 base at J; junction bases unmatched: 7. This CDR3 is CASSRQGGSNQPQHF. DNA for the CDR3: TGTGCCAGTAGTCGACAGGGGGGAAGCAATCAGCCCCAGCATTTT.

The V and J genes are TRBV7-9 and TRBJ1-4, with D possibly being TRBD1 (5 bases). The germline gives CDR1 SEHNR, CDR2 FQNEAQ (reference sequence). The CDR3 runs 14 residues. Between the trimmed V and J ends, which lost 5 bases and 2 bases, there was a span of 9 bases. This chain's CDR3 is CASSLAGTNEKLFF. DNA of the CDR3: TGTGCCAGCAGCCTTGCAGGGACTAATGAAAAACTGTTTTTT.

The chain joins TRBV11-3 to TRBJ2-3, with a tentative D call TRBD2 (7 bases). The germline V and J ends were trimmed by 4 bases and 4 bases, with 21 bases remaining between them. Germline V CDR1 and CDR2: SGHNT, YENEEA. The CDR3 runs 17 residues. In DNA form, the CDR3 reads TGTGCCAGCAGCTCCCCCAAGGGGGGGGGCCTCCCAGATACGCAGTATTTT. Its protein is CASSSPKGGGLPDTQYF.

Here the CDR3 reads CASSHGTGEGYTF. In DNA form, the CDR3 reads TGTGCCAGCAGTCATGGGACAGGGGAAGGCTACACCTTC. The chain joins TRBV12-3 or TRBV12-4 to TRBJ1-2; 10 bases fit TRBD1. The CDR3 length is 13 residues. The junction had 5 bases not matched to a gene; V was cut back by 5 bases and J by 8 bases.

This rearrangement joins TRBV19 to TRBJ2-1; TRBD1 aligns across 10 bases. V lost 4 bases, J lost 7 bases, and 10 bases stayed unmatched. CDR1 is LNHDA, CDR2 SQIVND, per germline (reference sequence). The CDR3 contains 16 residues. CDR3 bases: TGTGCCAGTAGTACAGACAGGGGGCTCACAGTGAATGAGCAGTTCTTC. It translates to CASSTDRGLTVNEQFF.